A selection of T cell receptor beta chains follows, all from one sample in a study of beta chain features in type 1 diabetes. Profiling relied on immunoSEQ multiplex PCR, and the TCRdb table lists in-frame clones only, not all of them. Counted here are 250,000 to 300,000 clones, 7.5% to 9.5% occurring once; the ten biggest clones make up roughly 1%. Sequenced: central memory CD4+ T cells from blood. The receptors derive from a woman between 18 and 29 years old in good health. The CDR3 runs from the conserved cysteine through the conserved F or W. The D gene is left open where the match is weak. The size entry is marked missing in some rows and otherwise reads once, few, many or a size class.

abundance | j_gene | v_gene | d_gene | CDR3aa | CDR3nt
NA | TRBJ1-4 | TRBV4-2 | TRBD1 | CASSQPGTGTNEKLFF | TGTGCCAGCAGCCAACCCGGGACAGGGACTAATGAAAAACTGTTTTTT
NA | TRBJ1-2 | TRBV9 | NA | CASSVGQQRDYGYTF | TGTGCCAGCAGCGTAGGACAGCAAAGGGACTATGGCTACACCTTC
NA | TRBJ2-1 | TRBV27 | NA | CASSLEAGGYDEQFF | TGTGCCAGCAGTTTAGAGGCAGGGGGGTATGATGAGCAGTTCTTC
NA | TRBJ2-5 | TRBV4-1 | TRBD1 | CASSPGQGRAQYF | TGCGCCAGCAGCCCAGGACAGGGAAGGGCCCAGTACTTC
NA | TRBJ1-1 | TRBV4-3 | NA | CASSQGAQGLVRTEAFF | TGCGCCAGCAGCCAAGGGGCACAGGGTTTGGTCAGGACTGAAGCTTTCTTT
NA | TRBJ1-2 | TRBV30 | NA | CAWSVTGTTGYTF | TGTGCCTGGAGTGTTACAGGGACCACGGGCTACACCTTC
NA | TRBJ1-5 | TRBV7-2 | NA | CASSRSGHLRGNQPQHF | TGTGCCAGCAGCCGATCCGGTCACCTAAGGGGCAATCAGCCCCAGCATTTT
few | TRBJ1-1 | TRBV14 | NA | CASSQDFGNLNTEAFF | TGTGCCAGCAGCCAAGATTTTGGCAATCTGAACACTGAAGCTTTCTTT
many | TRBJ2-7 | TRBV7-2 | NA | CASRINLADHYEQYF | TGTGCCAGCAGGATTAACTTAGCTGACCACTACGAGCAGTACTTC
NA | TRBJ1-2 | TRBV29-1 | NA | CSVEDAGWSGYTF | TGCAGCGTTGAAGATGCGGGGTGGAGTGGCTACACCTTC
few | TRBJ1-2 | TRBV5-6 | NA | CASKDEVGSGYTF | TGTGCCAGCAAAGACGAGGTCGGCTCTGGCTACACCTTC
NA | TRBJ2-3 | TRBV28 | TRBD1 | CASSLGGQAGDTQYF | TGTGCCAGCAGTTTGGGGGGACAGGCAGGAGATACGCAGTATTTT
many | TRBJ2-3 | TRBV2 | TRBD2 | CASSGTSGRTDTQYF | TGTGCCAGCAGTGGGACTAGCGGACGCACAGATACGCAGTATTTT
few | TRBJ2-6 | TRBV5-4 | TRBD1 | CASSSDRGAGANVLTF | TGTGCCAGCAGCTCGGACAGGGGCGCCGGGGCCAACGTCCTGACTTTC
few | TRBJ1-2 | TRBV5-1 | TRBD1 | CASSEGQPSLNYGYTF | TGCGCCAGCAGCGAGGGACAGCCATCCCTCAACTATGGCTACACCTTC
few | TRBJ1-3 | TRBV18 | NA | CASRDTRTSGNTIYF | TGTGCCAGCCGGGACACACGGACCTCTGGAAACACCATATATTTT
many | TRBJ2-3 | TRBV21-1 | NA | CAPLRRETDTQYF | TGTGCCCCACTTCGGAGGGAGACAGATACGCAGTATTTT
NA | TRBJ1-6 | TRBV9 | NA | CASSLTPADSPLHF | TGTGCCAGCAGCCTCACCCCGGCCGATTCACCCCTCCACTTT
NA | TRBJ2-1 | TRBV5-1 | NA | CASMGELSSRNEQFF | TGCGCCAGCATGGGGGAGTTGAGCTCTCGCAATGAGCAGTTCTTC
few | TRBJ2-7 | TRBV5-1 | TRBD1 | CASSRDSIEFGEQYF | TGCGCCAGCAGCAGGGACAGTATCGAGTTTGGCGAGCAGTACTTC
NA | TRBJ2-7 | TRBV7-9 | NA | CASSLAEGLRYEQYF | TGTGCCAGCAGCTTAGCCGAGGGACTGAGGTACGAGCAGTACTTC
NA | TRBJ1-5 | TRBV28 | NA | CASSSQGPWPQHF | TGTGCCAGCAGTTCACAGGGCCCGTGGCCCCAGCATTTT
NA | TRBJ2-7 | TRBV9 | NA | CASSVGTRGYEQYF | TGTGCCAGCAGCGTAGGAACCCGAGGGTACGAGCAGTACTTC
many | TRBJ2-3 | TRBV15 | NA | CATSRDLDGAATDTQYF | TGTGCCACCAGCAGAGATCTAGACGGGGCTGCCACAGATACGCAGTATTTT
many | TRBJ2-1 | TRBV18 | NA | CASSQQGLYEQFF | TGTGCCAGCTCACAACAGGGTCTGTATGAGCAGTTCTTC
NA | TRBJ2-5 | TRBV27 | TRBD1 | CASSPGTGKETQYF | TGTGCCAGCAGTCCCGGGACAGGGAAAGAGACCCAGTACTTC
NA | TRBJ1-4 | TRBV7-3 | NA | CASSLGSLRGEKLFF | TGTGCCAGCAGCTTAGGTAGTCTAAGGGGTGAAAAACTGTTTTTT
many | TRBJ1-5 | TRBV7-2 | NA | CASSFGRGRNQPQHF | TGTGCCAGCAGCTTCGGCCGGGGCCGGAATCAGCCCCAGCATTTT
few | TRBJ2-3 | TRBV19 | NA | CASSIVREVDTQYF | TGTGCCAGTAGTATTGTCAGGGAGGTGGATACGCAGTATTTT
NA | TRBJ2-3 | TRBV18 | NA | CASSPMSGATTDTQYF | TGTGCCAGCTCCCCCATGTCGGGGGCGACCACAGATACGCAGTATTTT
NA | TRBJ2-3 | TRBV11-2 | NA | CASSLVISPDTQYF | TGTGCCAGCAGCTTAGTGATTAGCCCAGATACGCAGTATTTT
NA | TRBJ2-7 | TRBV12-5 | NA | CASARLYEQYF | TGTGCTAGTGCCAGATTATACGAGCAGTACTTC
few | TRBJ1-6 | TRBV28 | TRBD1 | CASSLAPQQTGGVSPLHF | TGTGCCAGCAGTTTGGCCCCCCAGCAGACAGGGGGCGTATCACCCCTCCACTTT
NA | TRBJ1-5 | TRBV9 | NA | CASSVAVPSPQHF | TGTGCCAGCAGCGTAGCGGTGCCCAGCCCCCAGCATTTT
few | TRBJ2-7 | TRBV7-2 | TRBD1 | CASSLTGPTSYEQYF | TGTGCCAGCAGCTTGACAGGGCCCACCTCCTACGAGCAGTACTTC
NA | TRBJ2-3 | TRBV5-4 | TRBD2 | CASSLDGGGTTDTQYF | TGTGCCAGCAGCTTGGATGGCGGGGGGACCACAGATACGCAGTATTTT
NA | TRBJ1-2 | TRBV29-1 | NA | CSVELPGGGYTF | TGCAGCGTTGAATTGCCCGGGGGGGGCTACACCTTC
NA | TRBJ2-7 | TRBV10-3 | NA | CAISDQSSVGYEQYF | TGTGCCATCAGTGACCAAAGCTCTGTGGGGTACGAGCAGTACTTC
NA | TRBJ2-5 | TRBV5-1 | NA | CASSLVAGAEETQYF | TGCGCCAGCAGCTTGGTGGCAGGGGCGGAGGAGACCCAGTACTTC
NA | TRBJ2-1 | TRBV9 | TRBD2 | CASSTGTSYFF | TGTGCCAGCAGCACCGGGACTAGCTACTTCTTC
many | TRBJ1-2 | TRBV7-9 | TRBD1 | CASSSITETGAGGYTF | TGTGCCAGCAGCTCGATTACAGAAACAGGGGCAGGCGGCTACACCTTC
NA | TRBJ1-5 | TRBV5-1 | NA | CASSSGTGDRPQHF | TGCGCCAGCAGCTCAGGGACCGGTGATCGGCCCCAGCATTTT
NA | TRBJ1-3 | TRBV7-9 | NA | CASSLNGPRSGNTIYF | TGTGCCAGCAGCTTAAACGGTCCTCGCTCTGGAAACACCATATATTTT
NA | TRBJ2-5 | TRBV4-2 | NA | CASRSSETQYF | TGTGCCAGCAGGTCTTCGGAGACCCAGTACTTC
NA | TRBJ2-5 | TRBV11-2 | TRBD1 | CASSLFQGADETQYF | TGTGCCAGCAGCTTATTTCAGGGGGCGGATGAGACCCAGTACTTC
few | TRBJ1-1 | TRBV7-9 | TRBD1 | CASSRTGTEAFF | TGTGCCAGCAGCCGGACAGGGACTGAAGCTTTCTTT
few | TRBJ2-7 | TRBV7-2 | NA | CASSQNPGHLNEQYF | TGTGCCAGCAGCCAGAATCCGGGACATTTAAACGAGCAGTACTTC
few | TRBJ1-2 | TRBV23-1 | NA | CASSPILSGRCLYNYYGYTF | TGCGCCAGCAGTCCCATTCTGTCGGGGCGCTGTCTGTACAATTACTATGGCTACACCTTC
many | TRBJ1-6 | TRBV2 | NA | CASSARLDSPLHF | TGTGCCAGCAGTGCGCGGTTAGATTCACCCCTCCACTTT
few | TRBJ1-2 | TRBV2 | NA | CASRKAGFSYGYTF | TGTGCCAGCAGGAAAGCAGGGTTTAGCTATGGCTACACCTTC